The 22 T cell receptor beta chains below all came from one sample that was sequenced in a study of shared clonotypes between healthy human individuals. Measured with immunoSEQ multiplex PCR; TCRdb has only the in-frame clones, and not every one. In the table there are around 2.1 million clones, around 95% of which are singletons. The sequenced material came from naive CD4+ T cells sorted from blood. Subset described: CD45RA+ positively selected. The receptors here all came from a man aged 18 to 30 in good health.

The chain has TRBV19 and TRBJ1-4; D uncertain. The germline gives CDR1 LNHDA, CDR2 SQIVND (reference sequence). With 5 bases removed from V and 7 bases from J, the gap between germline ends came to 11 bases. CDR3 length equals 13 residues. In DNA form, the CDR3 reads TGTGCCAGTAGTCCGGTCGGTAGTGAAAAACTGTTTTTT. This sequence encodes CASSPVGSEKLFF.

The V call is TRBV7-8, the J call TRBJ2-6, with a possible D match to TRBD1 (6 bases). Trimming removed 5 bases from V and 0 bases from J, with 11 bases in between. The CDR3 covers 16 residues. Germline values: CDR1 SGHVS, CDR2 FQNEAQ. CDR3 region: CASSLTGISGANVLTF. The CDR3 DNA reads TGTGCCAGCAGCCTGACAGGAATCTCTGGGGCCAACGTCCTGACTTTC.

This chain links TRBV7-3 with TRBJ2-6; unclear D gene. The germline V gene encodes CDR1 SGHTA and CDR2 FQGTGA. There are 14 residues in the CDR3. Trimming took 5 bases from V and 2 from J, leaving 7 bases between them. The CDR3 sequence is CASSLSPGANVLTF. Here the CDR3 DNA reads TGTGCCAGCAGCCTATCTCCTGGGGCCAACGTCCTGACTTTC.

The chain carries TRBV5-5 and TRBJ2-7; 8 bases align to TRBD2. The germline gives CDR1 SGHKS, CDR2 YYEKEE (reference sequence). V was pared by 6 bases and J by 3 bases, with 8 bases of the junction left unmatched. The CDR3 is 14 residues long. The CDR3 sequence is CASTGPGLVYEQYF. For the CDR3, the DNA is TGTGCCAGCACGGGACCGGGACTAGTCTACGAGCAGTACTTC.

The J gene is TRBJ2-7, the V gene TRBV30, with 10 bases fitting TRBD1. The CDR3 sequence is 14 residues long. Germline V gene data show CDR1 as GTSNPN and CDR2 as SVGIG (reference sequence). J gave up 5 bases and V 1 base, and 5 bases lay outside the gene matches. CDR3 bases: TGTGCCTGGAGTGACTGGGGACAGGGGAACGAGCAGTACTTC. Amino acid sequence: CAWSDWGQGNEQYF.

CDR3 loop: CASSKTGSSYNSPLHF. The CDR3 DNA follows: TGTGCCAGCAGTAAGACAGGTAGCTCCTATAATTCACCCCTCCACTTT. The chain combines TRBV6-6 with TRBJ1-6; D may be TRBD1 (6 bases). This CDR3 is 16 amino acids long. Germline V CDR1 and CDR2: MNHNY, SVGAGI (reference sequence). Between the trimmed V and J ends, which lost 5 bases and 0 bases, there was a span of 11 bases.

This chain uses TRBV5-1 with TRBJ2-1; TRBD1 matches at 9 bases. V lost 5 bases and J lost 7; bases outside the gene matches: 7. This CDR3 is built from 14 residues. Germline values: CDR1 SGHRS, CDR2 YFSETQ. CDR3 region: CASRPQQGANEQFF. DNA for the CDR3: TGCGCCAGCAGACCCCAACAGGGGGCTAATGAGCAGTTCTTC.

This clone appeared once. The J gene is TRBJ1-5, the V gene TRBV5-5; 10 nucleotides agree with TRBD1. CDR3 size: 16 residues. Germline V gene sequence: CDR1 SGHKS, CDR2 YYEKEE (reference sequence). V was clipped by 4 bases and J by 7 bases; unmatched bases: 11. CDR3 loop: CASSEDRGSPRQPQHF. CDR3 sequence (DNA): TGTGCCAGCAGCGAGGACAGGGGGTCCCCCCGGCAGCCCCAGCATTTT.

The DNA of the CDR3 is TGTGCCAGCAGCTCAGTCCCGGGACCACAAGAGACCCAGTACTTC. This translates into CASSSVPGPQETQYF. The V gene is TRBV6-5, the J gene TRBJ2-5; either TRBD1 or TRBD2 may fit D (5 bases each). The CDR3 is 15 amino acids. The germline V gene has CDR1 MNHEY and CDR2 SVGAGI. The V and J ends lost 6 bases and 2 bases respectively, with 16 bases between them.

CDR3 amino acids: CASSTGTSGYNEQFF. CDR3 DNA: TGTGCCAGCAGCACCGGGACTAGCGGATACAATGAGCAGTTCTTC. The chain uses TRBV7-2 and TRBJ2-7; 11 nucleotides align to TRBD2. The J call is in doubt because the DNA end fits TRBJ2-1 better. Germline V gene lookup returns CDR1 SGHTA and CDR2 FQGNSA. The CDR3 loop spans 15 amino acids.

This clone has a single count. The gene calls are TRBV7-8 and TRBJ2-2, with 8 bases fitting TRBD1. V was clipped by 5 bases and J by 2 bases; unmatched bases: 7. The CDR3 loop spans 16 amino acids. Germline V CDR1 and CDR2: SGHVS, FQNEAQ. CDR3 nucleotides: TGTGCCAGCAGCCAATCGGACAGGGTTAACACCGGGGAGCTGTTTTTT. Translated, it gives CASSQSDRVNTGELFF. Based on the CDR3 plus reference TRBV7-8 and TRBJ2-2, the full variable domain is GAGVSQSPRYKVAKRGQDVALRCDPISGHVSLFWYQQALGQGPEFLTYFQNEAQLDKSGLPSDRFFAERPEGSVSTLKIQRTQQEDSAVYLCASSQSDRVNTGELFFGEGSRLTVL.

This chain links TRBV7-6 with TRBJ1-1, with D uncertain. V dropped 5 bases and J dropped 0 bases, with 10 bases sitting between them. The CDR3 contains 14 residues. Looked up from germline, CDR1 is SGHVS and CDR2 is FNYEAQ. The CDR3: CASSPGEVNTEAFF. The CDR3 DNA follows: TGTGCCAGCAGCCCCGGCGAAGTGAACACTGAAGCTTTCTTT.

V and J are TRBV10-3 and TRBJ1-2, with 10 bases aligning to TRBD1. The V segment lost 3 bases and the J segment 8 bases; nucleotides outside the gene matches: 9. Germline-derived CDR1 and CDR2 are ENHRY and SYGVKD. The CDR3 contains 15 residues. The CDR3 DNA reads TGTGCCATCAGTGATCGGGACAGGGGATCATGGGGCTACACCTTC. Protein product: CAISDRDRGSWGYTF.

The rearrangement links TRBV10-3 to TRBJ2-3; D is unclear. V was trimmed by 3 bases and J by 7 bases, leaving 11 bases between them. The CDR3 extends over 13 amino acids. CDR1 is ENHRY and CDR2 is SYGVKD in the germline V gene. The DNA of the CDR3 is TGTGCCATCAGTGATTTCGGCGGCTATACGCAGTATTTT. Translated: CAISDFGGYTQYF.

This clone occurred once. This chain joins TRBV7-9 and TRBJ1-1; tentative D call: TRBD1 (5 bases). This CDR3 has 12 amino acids. Trimming took off 10 bases at V and 1 base at J, with 10 bases between the two ends. Germline-derived CDR1 and CDR2 are SEHNR and FQNEAQ (reference sequence). The CDR3 protein is CATGRSNTEAFF. In DNA form, the CDR3 reads TGTGCCACGGGACGGTCGAACACTGAAGCTTTCTTT.

The V call is TRBV6-1, the J call TRBJ1-1; tentative D call: TRBD1 (5 bases). The CDR3 loop spans 15 amino acids. Germline values: CDR1 MNHNS, CDR2 SASEGT. Trimming shortened V by 4 bases and J by 1 base, and 13 bases separated the two germline ends. The CDR3 spells CASSADGGWNTEAFF. The CDR3 bases are TGTGCCAGCAGTGCAGACGGGGGGTGGAACACTGAAGCTTTCTTT.

This clone has only one observation. The chain couples TRBV7-9 to TRBJ2-5; 11 bases fit TRBD2. The length of the CDR3 is 15 residues. Germline-derived CDR1 and CDR2 are SEHNR and FQNEAQ (reference sequence). With 5 bases clipped from V and 2 bases from J, the junction kept 4 bases outside the gene matches. The CDR3 DNA reads TGTGCCAGCAGCCGGACTAGCGGGCCGCAAGAGACCCAGTACTTC. Its protein product is CASSRTSGPQETQYF.

The V gene is TRBV4-1, the J gene TRBJ2-7; possibly TRBD1 for D (6 bases). In germline, CDR1 is MGHRA, CDR2 YSYEKL. This CDR3 is built from 15 residues. Trimming stripped 6 bases from V and 2 bases from J, with 17 bases between. CDR3 protein: CASSPTGHFTYEQYF. The CDR3 region has the DNA TGCGCCAGCAGTCCTACGGGACATTTTACCTACGAGCAGTACTTC.

The rearrangement links TRBV27 to TRBJ2-1, with 8 bases lining up with TRBD1. The CDR3 is 15 amino acids. J was trimmed by 0 bases and V by 8 bases; bases with no gene match: 6. From germline, CDR1 is MNHEY and CDR2 SMNVEV (reference sequence). The CDR3 here is CASADRASSYNEQFF. The CDR3 DNA reads TGTGCCAGCGCGGACAGGGCTAGCTCCTACAATGAGCAGTTCTTC.

The V call is TRBV5-8, the J call TRBJ2-1; D not resolved. The CDR3 has 16 amino acids. From germline, CDR1 is SGHTS and CDR2 YDEGEE. Deletions cut 0 bases from V and 8 bases from J, with 18 bases between. CDR3 nucleotides: TGTGCCAGCAGCTTGGGCCAAACTTCCCCCTTCCATGAGCAGTTCTTC. Amino acids: CASSLGQTSPFHEQFF.

The rearrangement links TRBV28 to TRBJ1-4; TRBD1 is a possible D gene (5 bases). Trimming took off 1 base at V and 8 bases at J, with 11 bases between the two ends. The germline V gene encodes CDR1 MDHEN and CDR2 SYDVKM. The CDR3 is 14 amino acids. In DNA, the CDR3 is TGTGCCAGCAGTTTATCAGGGATGGTCGAAAAACTGTTTTTT. Translation: CASSLSGMVEKLFF.

The rearrangement joins TRBV11-2 to TRBJ2-7; TRBD2 agrees at 11 bases. J gave up 3 bases and V 8 bases, and 3 bases lay outside the gene matches. The CDR3 sequence is 13 residues long. Germline CDR1 reads SGHAT; CDR2 reads FQNNGV. The CDR3 nucleotides read TGTGCCAGCGGGGGACTAGCGGTCTACGAGCAGTACTTC. The encoded protein is CASGGLAVYEQYF. Supplemented by reference TRBV11-2 and TRBJ2-7, the full variable domain reads EAGVAQSPRYKIIEKRQSVAFWCNPISGHATLYWYQQILGQGPKLLIQFQNNGVVDDSQLPKDRFSAERLKGVDSTLKIQPAKLEDSAVYLCASGGLAVYEQYFGPGTRLTVT.